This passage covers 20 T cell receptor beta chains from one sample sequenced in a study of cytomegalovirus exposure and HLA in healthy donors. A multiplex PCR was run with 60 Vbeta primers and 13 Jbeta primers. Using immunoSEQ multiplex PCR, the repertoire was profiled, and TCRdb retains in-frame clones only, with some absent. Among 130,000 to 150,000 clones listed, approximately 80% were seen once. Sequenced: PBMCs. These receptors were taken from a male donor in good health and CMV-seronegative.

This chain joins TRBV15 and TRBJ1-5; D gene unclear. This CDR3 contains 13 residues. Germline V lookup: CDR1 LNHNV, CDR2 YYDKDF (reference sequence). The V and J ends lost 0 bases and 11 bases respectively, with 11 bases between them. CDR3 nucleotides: TGTGCCACCAGCAGAGATTGGGCGGGAGCCCAGCATTTT. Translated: CATSRDWAGAQHF.

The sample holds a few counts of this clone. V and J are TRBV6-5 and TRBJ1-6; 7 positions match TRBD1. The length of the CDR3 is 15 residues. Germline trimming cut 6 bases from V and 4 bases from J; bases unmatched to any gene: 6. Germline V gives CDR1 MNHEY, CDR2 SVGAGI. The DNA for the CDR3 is TGTGCCAGCAGGGCACCGGGACAGTATAATTCACCCCTCCACTTT. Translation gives CASRAPGQYNSPLHF.

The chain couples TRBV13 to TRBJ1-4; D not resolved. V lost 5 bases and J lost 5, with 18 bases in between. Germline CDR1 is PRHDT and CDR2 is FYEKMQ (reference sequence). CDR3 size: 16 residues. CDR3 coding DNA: TGTGCCAGCAGCCCTCCTAGCGCGGCAAGGAATGAAAAACTGTTTTTT. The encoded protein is CASSPPSAARNEKLFF.

This chain's CDR3 is CASSHLKMGGKNTGELFF. The CDR3 DNA reads as TGCGCCAGCAGCCATTTAAAGATGGGGGGGAAGAACACCGGGGAGCTGTTTTTT. The chain couples TRBV4-3 to TRBJ2-2; the match to TRBD2 covers 7 bases. The germline CDR1 and CDR2 sequences are LGHNA and YSLEER. CDR3 length equals 18 residues. J gave up 1 base and V 3 bases, and 11 bases lay outside the gene matches.

Written as DNA, the CDR3 is TGCGCCAGCAGCTTGATCGCTAGCAGTGAAGCTTTCTTT. This encodes CASSLIASSEAFF. The rearrangement joins TRBV5-1 to TRBJ1-1; D is ambiguous. This CDR3 region has 13 residues. Germline V gives CDR1 SGHRS, CDR2 YFSETQ. The V gene lost 1 base and the J gene lost 7 bases, with 11 bases spanning the gap.

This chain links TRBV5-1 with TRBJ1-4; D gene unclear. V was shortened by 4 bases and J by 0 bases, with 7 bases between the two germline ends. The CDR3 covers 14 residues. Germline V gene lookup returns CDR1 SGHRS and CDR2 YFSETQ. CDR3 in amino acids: CASSRTTTNEKLFF. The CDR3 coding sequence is TGCGCCAGCAGCCGAACTACAACTAATGAAAAACTGTTTTTT.

CDR3 loop: CASSETRTGTGQPQHF. The CDR3 DNA is TGTGCCAGCAGCGAGACGCGGACAGGGACTGGACAGCCCCAGCATTTT. The chain combines TRBV7-8 with TRBJ1-5, with 8 bases lining up with TRBD1. V was clipped by 5 bases and J by 7 bases; unmatched bases: 13. The CDR3 is made up of 16 amino acids. Germline CDR1 and CDR2: SGHVS and FQNEAQ.

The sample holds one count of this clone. The CDR3 DNA follows: TGTGCCAGCAGCTTGGACGGGTCACCCCTCCACTTT. Translation: CASSLDGSPLHF. The V call is TRBV5-6, the J call TRBJ1-6; unclear D gene. Germline V gene lookup returns CDR1 SGHDT and CDR2 YYEEEE. This CDR3 contains 12 residues. V lost 0 bases and J lost 10, with 5 bases in between. Full variable domain (remainder filled in from reference TRBV5-6 and TRBJ1-6): DAGVTQSPTHLIKTRGQQVTLRCSPKSGHDTVSWYQQALGQGPQFIFQYYEEEERQRGNFPDRFSGHQFPNYSSELNVNALLLGDSALYLCASSLDGSPLHFGNGTRLTVT.

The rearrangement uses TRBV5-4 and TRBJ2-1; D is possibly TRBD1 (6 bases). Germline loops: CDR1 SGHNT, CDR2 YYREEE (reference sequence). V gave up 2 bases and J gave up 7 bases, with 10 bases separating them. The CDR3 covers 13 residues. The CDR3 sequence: CASSFQGRNEQFF. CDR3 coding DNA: TGTGCCAGCAGCTTCCAGGGGCGGAATGAGCAGTTCTTC.

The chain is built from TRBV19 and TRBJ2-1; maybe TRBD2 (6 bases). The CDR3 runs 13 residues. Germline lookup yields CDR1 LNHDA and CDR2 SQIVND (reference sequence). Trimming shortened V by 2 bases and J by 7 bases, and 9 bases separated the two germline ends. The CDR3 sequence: CASSITSPNEQFF. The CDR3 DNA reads TGTGCCAGTAGTATAACTAGCCCGAATGAGCAGTTCTTC.

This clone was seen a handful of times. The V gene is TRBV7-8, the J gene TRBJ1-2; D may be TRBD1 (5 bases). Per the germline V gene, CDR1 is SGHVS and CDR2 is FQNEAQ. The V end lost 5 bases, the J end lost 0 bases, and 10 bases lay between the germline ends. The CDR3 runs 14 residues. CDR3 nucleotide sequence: TGTGCCAGCAGCCCAACGACAGCTAACTATGGCTACACCTTC. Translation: CASSPTTANYGYTF.

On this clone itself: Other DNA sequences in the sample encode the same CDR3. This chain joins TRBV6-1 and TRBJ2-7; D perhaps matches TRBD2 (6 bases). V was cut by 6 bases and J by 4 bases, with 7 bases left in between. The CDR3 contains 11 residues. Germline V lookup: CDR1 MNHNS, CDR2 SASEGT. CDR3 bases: TGTGCCAGCAGGGGGACTTACGAGCAGTACTTC. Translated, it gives CASRGTYEQYF.

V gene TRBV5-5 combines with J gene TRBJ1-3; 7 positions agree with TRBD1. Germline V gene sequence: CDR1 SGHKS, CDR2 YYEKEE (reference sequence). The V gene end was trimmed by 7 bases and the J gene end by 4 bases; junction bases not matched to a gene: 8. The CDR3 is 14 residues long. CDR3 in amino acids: CASGTTGVGNTIYF. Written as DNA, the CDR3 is TGTGCCAGCGGGACCACAGGGGTCGGAAACACCATATATTTT.

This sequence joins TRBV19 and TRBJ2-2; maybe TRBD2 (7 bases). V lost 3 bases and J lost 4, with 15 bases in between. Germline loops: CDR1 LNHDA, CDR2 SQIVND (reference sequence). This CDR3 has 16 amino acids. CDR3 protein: CASSIWGGSGTGELFF. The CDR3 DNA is TGTGCCAGTAGTATCTGGGGGGGCTCGGGCACCGGGGAGCTGTTTTTT.

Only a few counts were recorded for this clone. The CDR3 DNA sequence: TGTGCCAGCAGCGTAGAGCCAGGGGGCTACGAGCAGTACTTC. Its translation: CASSVEPGGYEQYF. The V gene is TRBV9, the J gene TRBJ2-7; 7 bases agree with TRBD1. Germline CDR1 SGDLS, CDR2 YYNGEE. The CDR3 is 14 amino acids. The ends lost 0 bases at V and 3 bases at J; junction bases unmatched: 3.

The CDR3 bases are TGTGCCTGGAGGCTGACCGGGGGCTACACCTTC. Translating it yields CAWRLTGGYTF. The V gene is TRBV30, the J gene TRBJ1-2; D call uncertain. The CDR3 length is 11 residues. Trimming removed 3 bases from V and 8 bases from J, with 10 bases in between. CDR1 is GTSNPN and CDR2 is SVGIG in the germline V gene (reference sequence).

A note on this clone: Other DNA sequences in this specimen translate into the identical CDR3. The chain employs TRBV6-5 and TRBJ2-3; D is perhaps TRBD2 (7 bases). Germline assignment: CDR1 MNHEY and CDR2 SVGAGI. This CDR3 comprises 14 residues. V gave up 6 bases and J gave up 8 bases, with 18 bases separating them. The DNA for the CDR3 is TGTGCCAGCAGCTTGGAGCAGGGGAGGGGTACGCAGTATTTT. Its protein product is CASSLEQGRGTQYF.

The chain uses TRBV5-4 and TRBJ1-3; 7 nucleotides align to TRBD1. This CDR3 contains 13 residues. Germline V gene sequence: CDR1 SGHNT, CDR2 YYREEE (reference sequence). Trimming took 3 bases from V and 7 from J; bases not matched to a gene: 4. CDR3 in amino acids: CASSSQGGNTIYF. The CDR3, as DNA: TGTGCCAGCAGCTCGCAAGGGGGCAACACCATATATTTT.

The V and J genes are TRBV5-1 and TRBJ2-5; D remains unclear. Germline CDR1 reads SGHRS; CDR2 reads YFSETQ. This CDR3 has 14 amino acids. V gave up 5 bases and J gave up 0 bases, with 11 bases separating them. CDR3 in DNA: TGCGCCAGCAGGACGGGTCAGTACCAAGAGACCCAGTACTTC. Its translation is CASRTGQYQETQYF.

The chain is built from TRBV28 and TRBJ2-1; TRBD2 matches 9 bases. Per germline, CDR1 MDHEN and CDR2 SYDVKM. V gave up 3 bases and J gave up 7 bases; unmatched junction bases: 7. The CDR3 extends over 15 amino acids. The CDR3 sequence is CASSLLGGGANEQFF. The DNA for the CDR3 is TGTGCCAGCAGTTTGTTGGGCGGGGGGGCGAATGAGCAGTTCTTC.